This T cell receptor beta chain is from a study of identical twins. Findings and caveats of the study: There were fewer insertions in abundant cord blood beta clonotypes, but memory repertoires showed no such pattern.

Template switching supplied a universal primer site; unique molecular identifiers were carried on the cDNA. TCRdb ran MiXCR on the 5' RACE reads and lists one entry per CDR3 protein. The sample carries fewer than 650,000 distinct CDR3 sequences, roughly 9.9% recorded once. V shed 4 bases, J shed 2 bases, and the junction held 6 bases outside the gene matches. Germline V CDR1 and CDR2: LGHNA, YNFKEQ. The CDR3 has 16 residues. This clonotype was observed at least ten times. Its antigen is not identified. The data also belong to a second study, concerning yellow fever vaccine responses in identical twins.

Sequenced: PBMCs. This chain connects TRBV4-2 to TRBJ2-2, with TRBD2 matching 8 bases. This receptor was obtained from a woman aged 18-29 years in good health. CDR3 residues: CASSRWRGENTGELFF. Written as DNA, the CDR3 is TGTGCCAGCAGCCGGTGGCGGGGGGAAAACACCGGGGAGCTGTTTTTT.